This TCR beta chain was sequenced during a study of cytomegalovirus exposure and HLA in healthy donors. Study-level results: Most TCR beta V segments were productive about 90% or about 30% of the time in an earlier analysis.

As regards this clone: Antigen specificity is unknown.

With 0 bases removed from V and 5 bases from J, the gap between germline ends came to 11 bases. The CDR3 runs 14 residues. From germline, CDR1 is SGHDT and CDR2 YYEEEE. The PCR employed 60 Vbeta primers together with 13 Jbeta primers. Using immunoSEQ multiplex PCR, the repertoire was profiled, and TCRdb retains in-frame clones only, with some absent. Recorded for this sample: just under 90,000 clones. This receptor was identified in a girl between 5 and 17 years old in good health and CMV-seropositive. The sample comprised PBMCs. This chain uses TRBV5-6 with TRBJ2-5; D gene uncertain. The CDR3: CASSLGRGWETQYF. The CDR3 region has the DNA TGTGCCAGCAGCTTGGGGCGCGGTTGGGAGACCCAGTACTTC.